This T cell receptor beta chain came from a study of T cells in Graves' hyperthyroidism and ophthalmopathy. RNA transcripts were the template for amplifying TCR beta CDR3 regions. Primed by the HTBI set, a first-round RT-PCR was run on the TCR CDR3. From the multiplex PCR reads, TCRdb called clonotypes with MiXCR, one entry per CDR3 protein. The table lists 490,000 or so distinct CDR3 sequences, 20% to 25% of them singletons. The germline CDR1 and CDR2 sequences are SGHTA and FQGNSA. V was trimmed by 0 bases and J by 0 bases, leaving 12 bases between them. CDR3 size: 17 residues. Only a few counts were recorded for this clonotype. Its antigen is undetermined. Findings of the study overall: Most thyroid clonotypes that were expanded above 0.001 also turned up in blood.

This TCR came from an older woman with Graves' ophthalmopathy. The chain carries TRBV7-2 and TRBJ2-4; a possible D gene is TRBD2 (6 bases). The specimen was blood. In DNA form, the CDR3 reads TGTGCCAGCAGCTTAGCCCAGCCGGGACTAGCCAAAAACATTCAGTACTTC. Its translation: CASSLAQPGLAKNIQYF.